This is a list of T cell receptor beta chains from one sample in a study of shared clonotypes between healthy human individuals. The assay was immunoSEQ multiplex PCR, and TCRdb's table has in-frame clones only and misses some. The table includes over 2 million clones, about 95% detected once. Sequenced sample: naive CD8+ T cells sorted from blood. All receptors come from a man between 18 and 35 years old in good health. Both conserved end residues are part of each CDR3. Fields, in order: J gene, D gene, V gene, clone size, CDR3 protein, CDR3 DNA. The D gene is left open where the match is weak. Size is stated for part of the rows, as once, few or many counts, or as a class when the clone is expanded.

TRBJ2-5 | TRBD1 | TRBV11-2 | NA | CASSTGGQETQYF | TGTGCCAGCAGTACAGGGGGCCAAGAGACCCAGTACTTC
TRBJ2-7 | NA | TRBV5-4 | NA | CASSAGTDEQYF | TGTGCCAGCAGCGCGGGGACAGACGAGCAGTACTTC
TRBJ2-7 | NA | TRBV14 | NA | CASSQELGLLGYEQYF | TGTGCCAGCAGCCAAGAGTTGGGCCTCCTGGGCTACGAGCAGTACTTC
TRBJ2-7 | NA | TRBV5-5 | NA | CASSFSSAPRGQYF | TGTGCCAGCAGCTTTAGCTCAGCCCCGAGGGGGCAGTACTTC
TRBJ1-1 | NA | TRBV2 | NA | CASSSGTEAFF | TGTGCCAGCTCGAGTGGGACTGAAGCTTTCTTT
TRBJ2-1 | TRBD2 | TRBV7-8 | NA | CASSLYSSGVPTYNEQFF | TGTGCCAGCAGCTTATACTCTAGCGGGGTCCCTACCTACAATGAGCAGTTCTTC
TRBJ2-7 | TRBD1 | TRBV27 | NA | CASSFPDRGGPYEQYF | TGTGCCAGCAGTTTCCCTGACAGGGGGGGACCCTACGAGCAGTACTTC
TRBJ2-2 | NA | TRBV28 | NA | CASSSVRLGGNTGELFF | TGTGCCAGCAGTTCGGTCAGGTTAGGGGGGAACACCGGGGAGCTGTTTTTT
TRBJ2-7 | NA | TRBV11-2 | NA | CASSLGVAYEQYF | TGTGCCAGCAGCTTGGGGGTAGCCTACGAGCAGTACTTC
TRBJ1-6 | NA | TRBV7-9 | NA | CASSLGTGLSYNSPLHF | TGTGCCAGCAGCTTAGGAACAGGGCTCTCGTATAATTCACCCCTCCACTTT
TRBJ2-2 | NA | TRBV7-8 | NA | CASSLGTLHGGELFF | TGTGCCAGCAGCCTCGGGACACTACATGGGGGGGAGCTGTTTTTT
TRBJ2-3 | TRBD1 | TRBV2 | NA | CASSESRQGPPDTQYF | TGTGCCAGCAGTGAATCCCGACAGGGCCCCCCGGATACGCAGTATTTT
TRBJ2-7 | NA | TRBV27 | NA | CASSSTVMYEQYF | TGTGCCAGCAGCTCGACAGTTATGTACGAGCAGTACTTC
TRBJ2-1 | NA | TRBV6-1 | NA | CASSEMDGAGNEQFF | TGTGCCAGCAGTGAAATGGACGGTGCGGGGAATGAGCAGTTCTTC
TRBJ2-7 | NA | TRBV7-9 | NA | CASSPALSVHEQYF | TGTGCCAGCAGCCCCGCCCTCTCCGTCCACGAGCAGTACTTC
TRBJ2-7 | TRBD2 | TRBV19 | NA | CASSIALQLAGALYEQYF | TGTGCCAGTAGTATAGCCCTCCAACTAGCGGGAGCCCTCTACGAGCAGTACTTC
TRBJ2-7 | NA | TRBV7-9 | NA | CASSNGSEQYF | TGTGCCAGCAGTAATGGTTCCGAGCAGTACTTC
TRBJ2-1 | NA | TRBV5-4 | NA | CASSLKPGLDEQFF | TGTGCCAGCAGCTTGAAACCGGGGCTGGATGAGCAGTTCTTC
TRBJ2-4 | TRBD1 | TRBV7-9 | NA | CASSQGQGANIQYF | TGTGCCAGCAGCCAGGGACAGGGCGCTAACATTCAGTACTTC
TRBJ2-3 | NA | TRBV9 | NA | CASESLPLDTQYF | TGTGCCAGCGAAAGCCTGCCCCTGGATACGCAGTATTTT
TRBJ2-7 | TRBD2 | TRBV5-8 | NA | CASSLASGSSYEQYF | TGTGCCAGCAGCTTGGCTAGCGGGAGTTCCTACGAGCAGTACTTC
TRBJ2-2 | NA | TRBV7-9 | NA | CASAGNTGELFF | TGTGCGTCGGCAGGGAACACCGGGGAGCTGTTTTTT
TRBJ2-3 | TRBD2 | TRBV10-2 | NA | CASSSGLAGTDTQYF | TGCGCCAGTTCCTCCGGACTAGCGGGCACAGATACGCAGTATTTT
TRBJ2-1 | NA | TRBV9 | NA | CASSASTAEQFF | TGTGCCAGCAGCGCCTCGACAGCCGAGCAGTTCTTC
TRBJ2-6 | TRBD1 | TRBV5-6 | once | CASSMGQGATLTF | TGTGCCAGCAGCATGGGACAGGGCGCTACCCTGACTTTC
TRBJ1-2 | TRBD1 | TRBV2 | NA | CASTEPTGEVNGYTF | TGTGCCAGCACCGAGCCAACAGGGGAGGTTAACGGCTACACCTTC
TRBJ2-5 | TRBD2 | TRBV5-8 | NA | CASRATSGRTWETQYF | TGTGCCAGCAGAGCTACTAGCGGGAGGACCTGGGAGACCCAGTACTTC
TRBJ1-2 | TRBD1 | TRBV27 | NA | CASSSTGGADYGYTF | TGTGCCAGCAGTTCAACAGGGGGCGCAGACTATGGCTACACCTTC
TRBJ1-6 | TRBD1 | TRBV7-2 | NA | CASSSLDRENSPLHF | TGTGCCAGCAGCTCCTTGGACAGGGAGAATTCACCCCTCCACTTT
TRBJ2-7 | TRBD2 | TRBV2 | NA | CASSGTSGSGNEQYF | TGTGCCAGCAGTGGGACTAGCGGGAGCGGCAACGAGCAGTACTTC
TRBJ1-2 | TRBD1 | TRBV30 | NA | CASELGGADGYTF | TGTGCCAGCGAACTAGGGGGCGCTGATGGCTACACCTTC
TRBJ1-1 | NA | TRBV4-1 | NA | CASSQGPKNTEAFF | TGCGCCAGCAGCCAAGGTCCGAAAAACACTGAAGCTTTCTTT
TRBJ2-1 | TRBD2 | TRBV5-6 | few | CASSLFWLAVGNEQFF | TGTGCCAGCAGCTTGTTTTGGCTAGCGGTGGGCAATGAGCAGTTCTTC
TRBJ1-6 | NA | TRBV7-9 | NA | CASSPPGGGNSPLHF | TGTGCCAGCAGCCCCCCCGGGGGCGGTAATTCACCCCTCCACTTT
TRBJ2-1 | NA | TRBV7-9 | NA | CASSPSPGRDEQFF | TGTGCCAGCAGCCCTAGTCCGGGAAGGGATGAGCAGTTCTTC
TRBJ1-3 | NA | TRBV11-2 | NA | CASQGGSYTIYF | TGTGCCAGCCAAGGCGGGAGTTACACCATATATTTT
TRBJ1-3 | NA | TRBV11-2 | NA | CASSLTPVSGNTIYF | TGTGCCAGCAGCCTTACACCCGTCTCTGGAAACACCATATATTTT
TRBJ2-1 | NA | TRBV25-1 | NA | CASSALVHEQFF | TGTGCCAGCAGCGCCTTGGTTCATGAGCAGTTCTTC
TRBJ2-7 | NA | TRBV7-8 | NA | CASSRSPYEQYF | TGTGCCAGCAGCCGGTCCCCGTACGAGCAGTACTTC
TRBJ2-1 | NA | TRBV7-9 | once | CASSLWAESSYNEQFF | TGTGCCAGCAGCTTATGGGCAGAGAGCTCCTACAATGAGCAGTTCTTC
TRBJ2-7 | TRBD1 | TRBV7-7 | many | CASSPGTGDSYEQYF | TGTGCTAGCAGCCCTGGGACAGGGGATTCCTACGAGCAGTACTTC
TRBJ1-6 | NA | TRBV28 | NA | CASSLPSGVSPPHF | TGTGCCAGCAGTCTACCGAGCGGGGTTTCACCCCCCCACTTT
TRBJ2-5 | TRBD1 | TRBV7-9 | NA | CASSPGQKETQYF | TGTGCCAGCAGCCCGGGACAGAAAGAGACCCAGTACTTC
TRBJ2-1 | TRBD2 | TRBV6-5 | NA | CASREDNEQFF | TGTGCCAGCCGGGAGGACAATGAGCAGTTCTTC
TRBJ1-1 | TRBD1 | TRBV19 | NA | CASSIAPRDRAPEAFF | TGTGCCAGTAGTATAGCCCCCCGCGACAGGGCCCCTGAAGCTTTCTTT
TRBJ2-7 | TRBD2 | TRBV13 | NA | CASSLGLGLGLEQYF | TGTGCCAGCAGCTTAGGCCTGGGACTAGGGCTCGAGCAGTACTTC
TRBJ2-7 | TRBD2 | TRBV7-2 | NA | CASSLVGGGLSYEQYF | TGTGCCAGCAGCTTGGTGGGCGGGGGGCTTTCCTACGAGCAGTACTTC
TRBJ2-7 | NA | TRBV6-1 | NA | CASRDVIYEQYF | TGTGCCAGCAGAGACGTGATCTACGAGCAGTACTTC
TRBJ2-7 | TRBD2 | TRBV7-6 | NA | CASSLELAGGPDEQYF | TGTGCCAGCAGCTTAGAACTAGCGGGAGGGCCGGACGAGCAGTACTTC
TRBJ2-1 | NA | TRBV4-1 | once | CASSQGGSPTLDEQFF | TGCGCCAGCAGCCAAGGGGGCTCACCTACACTCGATGAGCAGTTCTTC